What follows are 16 T cell receptor beta chains derived from one specimen sequenced in a study of human T cells and chemical hapten exposure. Sample time point: patch test 1, 2 weeks after DPC sensitization. This sample's treatment: therapeutic diphenylcyclopropenone sensitization with weekly scalp DPC. From the RACE reads, TCRdb called clonotypes with MiXCR, one entry per CDR3 protein. The sample lists about 340,000 distinct CDR3 sequences, about 7% occurring once. The sequencing here drew on whole blood, taken in connection with sensitization to the hapten diphenylcyclopropenone (DPC). These receptors came from a young woman with alopecia areata. Some clones in this sample may be carry-over from other donors' samples.

The chain uses TRBV13 and TRBJ2-3, with 9 bases matching TRBD2. Unmatched junction bases numbered 15, after V lost 5 bases and J lost 6 bases. This CDR3 is built from 17 residues. Germline V lookup: CDR1 PRHDT, CDR2 FYEKMQ (reference sequence). CDR3: CASSQEGSGGFVDTQYF. The CDR3 nucleotides are TGTGCCAGCAGCCAAGAGGGTAGCGGGGGTTTCGTGGATACGCAGTATTTT.

J is TRBJ2-2 and V is TRBV2, with 11 bases that match TRBD2. Trimming took 7 bases from V and 5 from J; bases not matched to a gene: 3. Per the germline V gene, CDR1 is SNHLY and CDR2 is FYNNEI. This CDR3 is 14 amino acids long. The CDR3 nucleotides read TGTGCCAGCACTGGGACTAGCGGTACCGGGGAGCTGTTTTTT. This codes for CASTGTSGTGELFF.

This clonotype was recorded at least ten times. This sequence joins TRBV6-4 and TRBJ2-3; 13 bases fit TRBD2. Per germline, CDR1 MRHNA and CDR2 SNTAGT. The CDR3 covers 16 residues. J lost 1 base, V lost 2 bases, and 0 bases had no gene match. CDR3 nucleotide sequence: TGTGCCAGCAGTGACGGGACTAGCGGGGGCACAGATACGCAGTATTTT. Amino acid sequence: CASSDGTSGGTDTQYF.

This clonotype showed up many times. The genes are TRBV20-1 and TRBJ1-2; 9 bases agree with TRBD1. The junction had 11 bases not matched to a gene; V was cut back by 6 bases and J by 0 bases. Germline CDR1 and CDR2: DFQATT and SNEGSKA (reference sequence). The CDR3 contains 16 residues. The CDR3 loop reads CSALRTGAAANYGYTF. As DNA, the CDR3 is TGCAGTGCCCTGAGGACAGGGGCTGCAGCTAACTATGGCTACACCTTC.

This clonotype was observed many times. J is TRBJ1-3 and V is TRBV6-5; D not certain. Germline CDR1 MNHEY, CDR2 SVGAGI. This CDR3 region has 11 residues. The ends were cut back, 0 bases at V and 7 bases at J, with 1 base in the middle. CDR3 DNA: TGTGCCAGCAGTTACTCGAACACCATATATTTT. Amino acids: CASSYSNTIYF.

This clonotype was seen at least ten times. This chain links TRBV10-3 with TRBJ1-1; 7 bases agree with TRBD1. The germline V gene encodes CDR1 ENHRY and CDR2 SYGVKD. Trimming cost V 0 bases and J 4 bases; bases outside gene matches: 5. This CDR3 is built from 15 residues. CDR3 DNA: TGTGCCATCAGTGAGTCCAGACAGGGCCCCACTGAAGCTTTCTTT. Protein product: CAISESRQGPTEAFF.

Many counts were recorded for this clonotype. The chain has TRBV6-2 or TRBV6-3 and TRBJ2-1; 7 bases map to TRBD1. This CDR3 region has 16 residues. Germline lookup yields CDR1 MNHEY and CDR2 SVGEGT. Trimming cost V 6 bases and J 5 bases; bases outside gene matches: 13. In DNA, the CDR3 is TGTGCCAGCAGCTACGGACAGGACTTCAGTGACAATGAGCAGTTCTTC. Translation gives CASSYGQDFSDNEQFF.

The chain employs TRBV12-3 or TRBV12-4 and TRBJ1-5; D call uncertain. This CDR3 contains 16 residues. The germline V and J ends were trimmed by 5 bases and 5 bases, with 19 bases remaining between them. CDR3 sequence reads: CASSPWALADDQPQHF. The CDR3 coding sequence is TGTGCCAGCAGTCCCTGGGCGCTTGCGGACGATCAGCCCCAGCATTTT.

This clonotype was seen a few times. V usage is TRBV25-1 and J usage is TRBJ2-3; TRBD2 matches 16 bases. This CDR3 contains 19 residues. Germline V CDR1 and CDR2: MGHDK, SYGVNS. V lost 2 bases and J lost 0; bases outside the gene matches: 5. CDR3 sequence reads: CASSEPGTSGGESTDTQYF. CDR3 bases: TGTGCCAGCAGTGAACCCGGGACTAGCGGGGGGGAGAGCACAGATACGCAGTATTTT.

The sample holds many counts of this clonotype. This chain uses TRBV4-3 with TRBJ2-6; no reliable D call. Trimming pared 1 base from V and 4 bases from J, leaving 11 bases between. CDR3 length equals 16 residues. CDR1 LGHNA and CDR2 YSLEER come from the germline V gene. The CDR3 loop reads CASSQAEGTGANVLTF. The CDR3 DNA follows: TGCGCCAGCAGCCAAGCGGAAGGAACCGGGGCCAACGTCCTGACTTTC.

V usage is TRBV4-3 and J usage is TRBJ1-1; D possibly corresponds to TRBD1 (6 bases). Trimming removed 0 bases at V and 7 bases at J, with 12 bases between. The CDR3 is 14 amino acids. Germline-derived CDR1 and CDR2 are LGHNA and YSLEER. CDR3 amino acids: CASSQEGARSEAFF. For the CDR3, the DNA is TGCGCCAGCAGCCAAGAGGGGGCACGGAGTGAAGCTTTCTTT.

This clonotype came up many times. This chain's CDR3 is CASSEQAGGPNTQYF. In DNA form, the CDR3 reads TGTGCCAGCAGTGAACAGGCGGGGGGGCCAAATACGCAGTATTTT. The J gene is TRBJ2-3, the V gene TRBV6-1; 9 nucleotides line up with TRBD2. The CDR3 runs to 15 residues. V lost 2 bases, J lost 7 bases, and 7 bases stayed unmatched. Germline V CDR1 and CDR2: MNHNS, SASEGT.

In this sample, this clonotype turned up many times. The DNA for the CDR3 is TGTGCCAGCAGCCACAAAGTTACGCAGTATTTT. Translation gives CASSHKVTQYF. V usage is TRBV6-2 or TRBV6-3 and J usage is TRBJ2-3; D call uncertain. The CDR3 is 11 amino acids. V was cut by 6 bases and J by 8 bases, with 9 bases left in between. Per the germline V gene, CDR1 is MNHEY and CDR2 is SVGEGT.

The V call is TRBV12-3 or TRBV12-4, the J call TRBJ2-3; D call uncertain. The CDR3 consists of 18 residues. V dropped 3 bases and J dropped 2 bases, with 21 bases sitting between them. CDR3 coding DNA: TGTGCCAGCAGTTTCCCCACTACGACCAAGCCCACCACAGATACGCAGTATTTT. Encoded protein: CASSFPTTTKPTTDTQYF.

V usage is TRBV12-3 or TRBV12-4 and J usage is TRBJ2-7; TRBD1 matches 7 bases. The trim removed 2 bases at V and 5 bases at J, leaving 18 bases unmatched. This CDR3 region has 18 residues. The CDR3 is CASSLYDLWRQGGHEQYF. Here the CDR3 DNA reads TGTGCCAGCAGTTTATACGATTTGTGGCGACAGGGTGGCCACGAGCAGTACTTC.

The CDR3 sequence: CASSLGGYREGEKLFF. CDR3 bases: TGTGCCAGCAGTCTCGGAGGGTACAGGGAGGGAGAAAAACTGTTTTTT. J is TRBJ1-4 and V is TRBV27; D might be TRBD1 (6 bases). There are 16 residues in the CDR3. V was trimmed by 5 bases and J by 8 bases, leaving 21 bases between them. The germline gives CDR1 MNHEY, CDR2 SMNVEV (reference sequence).